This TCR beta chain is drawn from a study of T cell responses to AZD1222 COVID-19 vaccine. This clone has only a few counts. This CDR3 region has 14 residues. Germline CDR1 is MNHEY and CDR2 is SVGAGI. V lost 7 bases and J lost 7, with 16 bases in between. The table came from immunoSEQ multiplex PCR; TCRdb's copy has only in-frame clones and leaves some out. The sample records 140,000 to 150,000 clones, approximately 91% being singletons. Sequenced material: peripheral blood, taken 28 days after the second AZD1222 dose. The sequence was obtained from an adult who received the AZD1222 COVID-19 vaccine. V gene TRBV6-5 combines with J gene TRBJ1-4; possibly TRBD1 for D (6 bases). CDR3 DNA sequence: TGTGCCAGCACCCTCTCCAGGGGAGGTGAAAAACTGTTTTTT. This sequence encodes CASTLSRGGEKLFF.